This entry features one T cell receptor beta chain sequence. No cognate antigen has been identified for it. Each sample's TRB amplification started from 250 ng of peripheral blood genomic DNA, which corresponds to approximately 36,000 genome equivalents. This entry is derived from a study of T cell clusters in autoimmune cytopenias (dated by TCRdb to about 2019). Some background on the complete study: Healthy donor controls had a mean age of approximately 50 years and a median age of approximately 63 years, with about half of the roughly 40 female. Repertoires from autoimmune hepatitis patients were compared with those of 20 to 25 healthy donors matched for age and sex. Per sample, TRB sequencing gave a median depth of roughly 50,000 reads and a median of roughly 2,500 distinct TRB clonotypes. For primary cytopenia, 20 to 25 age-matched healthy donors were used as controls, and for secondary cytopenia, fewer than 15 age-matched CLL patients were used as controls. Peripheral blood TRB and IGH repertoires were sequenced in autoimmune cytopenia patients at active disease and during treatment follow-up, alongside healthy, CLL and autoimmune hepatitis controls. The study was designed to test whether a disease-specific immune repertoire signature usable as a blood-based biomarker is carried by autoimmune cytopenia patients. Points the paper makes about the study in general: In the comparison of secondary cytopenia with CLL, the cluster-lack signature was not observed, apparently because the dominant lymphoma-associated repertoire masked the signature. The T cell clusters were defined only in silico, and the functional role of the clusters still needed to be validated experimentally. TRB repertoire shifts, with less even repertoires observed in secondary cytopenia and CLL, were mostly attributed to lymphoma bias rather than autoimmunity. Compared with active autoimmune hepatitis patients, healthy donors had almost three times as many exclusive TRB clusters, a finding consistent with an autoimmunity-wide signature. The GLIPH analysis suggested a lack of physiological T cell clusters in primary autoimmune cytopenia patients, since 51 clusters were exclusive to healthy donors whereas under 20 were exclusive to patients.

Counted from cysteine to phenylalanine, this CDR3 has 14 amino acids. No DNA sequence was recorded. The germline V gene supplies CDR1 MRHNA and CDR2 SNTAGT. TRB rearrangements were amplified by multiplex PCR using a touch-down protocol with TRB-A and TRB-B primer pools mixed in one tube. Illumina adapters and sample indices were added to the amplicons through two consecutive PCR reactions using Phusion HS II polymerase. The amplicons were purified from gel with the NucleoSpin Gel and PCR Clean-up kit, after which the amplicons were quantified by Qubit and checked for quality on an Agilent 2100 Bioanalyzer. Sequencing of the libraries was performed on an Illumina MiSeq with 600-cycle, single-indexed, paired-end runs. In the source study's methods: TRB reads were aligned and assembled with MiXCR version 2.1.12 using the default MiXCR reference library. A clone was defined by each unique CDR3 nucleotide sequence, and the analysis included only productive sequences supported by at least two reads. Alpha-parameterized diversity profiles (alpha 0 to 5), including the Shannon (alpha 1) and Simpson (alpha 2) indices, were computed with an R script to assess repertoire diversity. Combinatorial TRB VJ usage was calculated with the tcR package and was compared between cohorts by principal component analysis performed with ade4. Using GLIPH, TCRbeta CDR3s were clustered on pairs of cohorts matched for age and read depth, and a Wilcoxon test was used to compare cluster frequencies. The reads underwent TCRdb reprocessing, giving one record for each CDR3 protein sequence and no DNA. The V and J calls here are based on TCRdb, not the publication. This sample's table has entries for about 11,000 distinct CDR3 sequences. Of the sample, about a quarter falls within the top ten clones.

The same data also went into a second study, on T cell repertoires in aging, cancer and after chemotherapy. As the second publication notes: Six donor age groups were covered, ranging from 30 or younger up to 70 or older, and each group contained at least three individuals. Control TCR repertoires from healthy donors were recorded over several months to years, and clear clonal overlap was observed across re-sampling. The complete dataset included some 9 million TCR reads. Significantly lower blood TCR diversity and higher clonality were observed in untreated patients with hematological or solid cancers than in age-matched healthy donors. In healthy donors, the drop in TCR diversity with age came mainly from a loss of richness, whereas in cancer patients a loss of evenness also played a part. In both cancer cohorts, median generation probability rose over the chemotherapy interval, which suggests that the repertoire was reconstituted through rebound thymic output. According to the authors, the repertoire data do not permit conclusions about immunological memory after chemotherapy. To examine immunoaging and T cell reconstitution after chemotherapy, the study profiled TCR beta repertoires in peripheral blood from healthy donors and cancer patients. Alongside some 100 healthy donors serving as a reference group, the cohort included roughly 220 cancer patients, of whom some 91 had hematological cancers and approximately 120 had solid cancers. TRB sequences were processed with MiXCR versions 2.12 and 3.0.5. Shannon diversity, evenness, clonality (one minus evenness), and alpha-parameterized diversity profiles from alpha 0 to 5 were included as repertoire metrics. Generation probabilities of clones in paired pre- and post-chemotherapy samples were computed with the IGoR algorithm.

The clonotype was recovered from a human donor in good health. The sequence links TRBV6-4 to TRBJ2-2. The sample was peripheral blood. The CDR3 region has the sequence CASSDSFEVGELFF.